This T cell receptor beta chain derives from a study of sequential checkpoint blockade in melanoma. The assay was immunoSEQ multiplex PCR, and TCRdb's table has in-frame clones only and misses some. The sample lists 25,000 to 30,000 clones, around three quarters occurring once. Treatment denoted: randomized to nivolumab then ipilimumab (arm A) or the reverse (arm B). This TCR was recovered from a human donor with melanoma. This specimen consisted of CD8+ T cells sorted from blood (inferred from file names), obtained from a patient given nivolumab and ipilimumab in sequence.

CDR3 amino acids: CASSLGASPNEQYF. The CDR3 DNA reads as TGTGCCAGCAGCTTAGGGGCCTCCCCCAACGAGCAGTACTTC. V gene TRBV7-8 combines with J gene TRBJ2-7; D unclear. The CDR3 is made up of 14 amino acids. Trimming removed 1 base from V and 5 bases from J, with 12 bases in between. CDR1 and CDR2 from the germline V gene are SGHVS and FQNEAQ.